The clone carrying this T cell receptor (beta chain) was detected once. The assay was immunoSEQ multiplex PCR, and TCRdb's table has in-frame clones only and misses some. The sample lists some 200,000 clones; around 90% were seen once. The sample belongs to a study of blood T cell repertoires in COVID-19. Per germline, CDR1 MDHEN and CDR2 SYDVKM. The V and J ends lost 7 bases and 3 bases, in that order; junction bases with no gene match: 2. The CDR3 extends over 12 amino acids. The study recruited people aged 18 to 89 years across about two dozen US areas. Donors of Cohort 3 who recovered were those that had two negative PCRs, clearance, or symptom resolution.

The receptor was derived from a woman aged 18-35 years who had recovered from COVID-19. V is TRBV28 and J is TRBJ2-7; 8 bases fit TRBD2. The sequenced material came from PBMCs or T cells enriched from blood (not recorded which). The CDR3 nucleotides read TGTGCCAGCAAACGGGAGGGCTACGAGCAGTACTTC. It is translated as CASKREGYEQYF.